Shown below are 20 T cell receptor beta chains from a single sample sequenced in a study of blood T cell repertoires in COVID-19. Repertoires were generated with immunoSEQ multiplex PCR, while TCRdb's copy carries only in-frame clones and drops some. Of 230,000 or so clones listed, 75% to 90% are singletons. Sequencing was performed on peripheral blood. The source of these receptors is a human donor in a cohort sampled during active COVID-19.

This sequence joins TRBV14 and TRBJ2-7; 9 bases fit TRBD2. The V segment lost 0 bases and the J segment 2 bases; nucleotides outside the gene matches: 5. CDR3 length: 16 amino acids. Germline lookup yields CDR1 SGHDN and CDR2 FVKESK. Here the CDR3 reads CASSQETSGGTYEQYF. In DNA form, the CDR3 reads TGTGCCAGCAGCCAAGAGACTAGCGGAGGGACCTACGAGCAGTACTTC.

The V and J genes are TRBV28 and TRBJ2-3; 8 bases are shared with TRBD1. With V trimmed by 4 bases and J by 2 bases, 5 bases remained unmatched. The CDR3 runs 15 residues. Germline V gene sequence: CDR1 MDHEN, CDR2 SYDVKM. CDR3 nucleotide sequence: TGTGCCAGCAGTTCACAGGGGGAGATCACAGATACGCAGTATTTT. Translated, it gives CASSSQGEITDTQYF. The full variable domain, completed using reference TRBV28 and TRBJ2-3, is DVKVTQSSRYLVKRTGEKVFLECVQDMDHENMFWYRQDPGLGLRLIYFSYDVKMKEKGDIPEGYSVSREKKERFSLILESASTNQTSMYLCASSSQGEITDTQYFGPGTRLTVL.

In the case of this clone: Since a much larger clone is just one base distant, this may be a read error. The V and J genes are TRBV2 and TRBJ2-1, with D possibly being TRBD2 (6 bases). With 3 bases removed from V and 0 bases from J, the gap between germline ends came to 12 bases. Germline V gene data show CDR1 as SNHLY and CDR2 as FYNNEI. The CDR3 is 16 residues long. For the CDR3, the DNA is TGTGCCAGCAGTGATCCTAGCGTGAGCTCCTACAATGAGCAGTTCTTC. Protein product: CASSDPSVSSYNEQFF.

The chain links TRBV7-8 to TRBJ1-5; maybe TRBD1 (6 bases). With 3 bases removed from V and 7 bases from J, the gap between germline ends came to 16 bases. The V gene's germline CDR1 is SGHVS and CDR2 FQNEAQ. This CDR3 contains 15 residues. In DNA form, the CDR3 reads TGTGCCAGCAGCTTGGACGGCAGGGGAGTACAGCCCCAGCATTTT. Protein: CASSLDGRGVQPQHF.

The chain recombines TRBV18 with TRBJ1-2; 8 positions agree with TRBD1. This CDR3 has 13 residues. The V gene end was trimmed by 6 bases and the J gene end by 6 bases; junction bases not matched to a gene: 6. Germline V gene lookup returns CDR1 KGHSH and CDR2 LQKENI. CDR3 nucleotide sequence: TGTGCCAGCTCCCAGGGGGCGGGAAATGGCTACACCTTC. Residues: CASSQGAGNGYTF.

V and J are TRBV18 and TRBJ1-4; a possible D gene is TRBD1 (5 bases). Trimming removed 2 bases at V and 0 bases at J, with 13 bases between. This CDR3 is built from 17 residues. Germline V CDR1 and CDR2: KGHSH, LQKENI. CDR3 nucleotides: TGTGCCAGCTCACCAGCTCTCACCAGGGCAACTAATGAAAAACTGTTTTTT. Amino acids: CASSPALTRATNEKLFF.

The chain carries TRBV7-9 and TRBJ2-5; 9 positions match TRBD2. J was trimmed by 6 bases and V by 5 bases; bases with no gene match: 4. Per the germline V gene, CDR1 is SEHNR and CDR2 is FQNEAQ (reference sequence). The CDR3 spans 13 residues. The DNA of the CDR3 is TGTGCCAGCAGCAGTAGCGGGAGAAAGACCCAGTACTTC. It yields the protein CASSSSGRKTQYF. Full variable domain (remainder filled in from reference TRBV7-9 and TRBJ2-5): DTGVSQNPRHKITKRGQNVTFRCDPISEHNRLYWYRQTLGQGPEFLTYFQNEAQLEKSRLLSDRFSAERPKGSFSTLEIQRTEQGDSAMYLCASSSSGRKTQYFGPGTRLLVL.

The chain is built from TRBV3-1 (or the pseudogene TRBV3-2) and TRBJ1-6; 8 positions agree with TRBD1. Per germline, CDR1 LGHDT and CDR2 YNNKEL (reference sequence). J gave up 5 bases and V 3 bases, and 9 bases lay outside the gene matches. The CDR3 consists of 17 residues. The chain's CDR3 is CASSQEDRDRNNSPLHF. CDR3 DNA: TGTGCCAGCAGCCAGGAGGACAGGGATAGGAATAATTCACCCCTCCACTTT.

V gene TRBV30 combines with J gene TRBJ1-2, with a weak D call TRBD1 (6 bases). Germline V gives CDR1 GTSNPN, CDR2 SVGIG (reference sequence). Trimming took 2 bases from V and 4 from J, leaving 14 bases between them. The CDR3 is made up of 14 amino acids. CDR3 DNA: TGTGCCTGGAGTCCGACCTGGGACACCTATGGCTACACCTTC. It specifies CAWSPTWDTYGYTF.

V and J are TRBV6-6 and TRBJ1-2, with TRBD1 matching over 7 bases. Germline lookup yields CDR1 MNHNY and CDR2 SVGAGI (reference sequence). CDR3 length equals 14 residues. V trimming: 7 bases; J trimming: 2 bases; junction bases outside the gene matches: 7. CDR3 in DNA: TGTGCCAGCATCCTGACAGGGACCAACTATGGCTACACCTTC. Its translation is CASILTGTNYGYTF.

J is TRBJ1-3 and V is TRBV7-8; possible D gene TRBD1, 5 bases. This CDR3 has 17 amino acids. Looked up from germline, CDR1 is SGHVS and CDR2 is FQNEAQ. The V end was cut by 4 bases, the J end by 3 bases, with 19 bases between. The CDR3 bases are TGTGCCAGCAGCTCCCGGGGGGGGGATCGGAGTGGAAACACCATATATTTT. This gives the protein CASSSRGGDRSGNTIYF.

V usage is TRBV11-2 and J usage is TRBJ2-5; 8 positions match TRBD2. V trimming: 5 bases; J trimming: 5 bases; junction bases outside the gene matches: 13. CDR1 SGHAT and CDR2 FQNNGV come from the germline V gene. This CDR3 contains 16 residues. The DNA for the CDR3 is TGTGCCAGCAGCCCCCCGGGCGGGGGGCGCCCGGAGACCCAGTACTTC. It encodes CASSPPGGGRPETQYF.

V gene TRBV7-9 combines with J gene TRBJ2-7; possibly TRBD1 for D (6 bases). In germline, CDR1 is SEHNR, CDR2 FQNEAQ (reference sequence). The germline V and J ends were trimmed by 5 bases and 4 bases, with 9 bases remaining between them. This CDR3 is 12 amino acids long. The DNA for the CDR3 is TGTGCCAGCAGCCCGAGGGGGTACGAGCAGTACTTC. Protein: CASSPRGYEQYF.

The chain employs TRBV30 and TRBJ1-2; 10 bases align to TRBD1. The CDR3 sequence is 15 residues long. J gave up 3 bases and V 3 bases, and 7 bases lay outside the gene matches. Germline CDR1 and CDR2: GTSNPN and SVGIG (reference sequence). This CDR3 reads CAWSRTGTGDYGYTF. The CDR3 DNA is TGTGCCTGGAGCCGGACCGGGACAGGGGACTATGGCTACACCTTC.

This rearrangement joins TRBV5-1 to TRBJ2-6; D is ambiguous. Trimming took 3 bases from V and 6 from J, leaving 4 bases between them. CDR1 and CDR2 (germline): SGHRS, YFSETQ. The CDR3 totals 12 residues. CDR3 coding DNA: TGCGCCAGCAGCTCAGAGGCCAACGTCCTGACTTTC. Amino acids: CASSSEANVLTF.

On this clone itself: The sample holds other DNA sequences that translate to the same CDR3. The rearrangement joins TRBV18 to TRBJ1-1; D may be TRBD1 (6 bases). The V end was cut by 3 bases, the J end by 1 base, with 9 bases between. The length of the CDR3 is 14 residues. Germline CDR1 reads KGHSH; CDR2 reads LQKENI. CDR3 nucleotide sequence: TGTGCCAGCTCACCGACAGGAACGAACACTGAAGCTTTCTTT. It translates to CASSPTGTNTEAFF.

This clone has ten or more counts. Distinct nucleotide sequences in the sample also encode this CDR3. The rearrangement uses TRBV4-3 and TRBJ2-7; 7 bases line up with TRBD1. Trimming took 4 bases from V and 2 from J; bases not matched to a gene: 5. The CDR3 is made up of 14 amino acids. CDR1 and CDR2 (germline): LGHNA, YSLEER. The CDR3 DNA sequence: TGCGCCAGCAGCCCGCGGCAGGGGGCCTACGAGCAGTACTTC. It codes for CASSPRQGAYEQYF.

The V gene is TRBV29-1, the J gene TRBJ1-1; D possibly corresponds to TRBD1 (5 bases). The CDR3 spans 13 residues. Germline values: CDR1 SQVTM, CDR2 ANQGSEA. V lost 6 bases and J lost 4, with 15 bases in between. This CDR3 reads CSVTRVVRTEAFF. The CDR3, as DNA: TGCAGCGTCACCAGGGTAGTTCGCACTGAAGCTTTCTTT. Full variable domain (rest looked up from reference TRBV29-1 and TRBJ1-1): SAVISQKPSRDICQRGTSLTIQCQVDSQVTMMFWYRQQPGQSLTLIATANQGSEATYESGFVIDKFPISRPNLTFSTLTVSNMSPEDSSIYLCSVTRVVRTEAFFGQGTRLTVV.

This rearrangement joins TRBV9 to TRBJ1-1; D may be TRBD1 (6 bases). Per the germline V gene, CDR1 is SGDLS and CDR2 is YYNGEE. Trimming shortened V by 5 bases and J by 5 bases, and 10 bases separated the two germline ends. This CDR3 contains 12 residues. The CDR3 DNA reads as TGTGCCAGCAGTTTGAGGGGGACTGAAGCTTTCTTT. This encodes CASSLRGTEAFF.

This clone was picked up a small number of times. V is TRBV7-2 and J is TRBJ2-7; unclear D gene. CDR3 length: 13 amino acids. V gave up 4 bases and J gave up 4 bases, with 11 bases separating them. The germline gives CDR1 SGHTA, CDR2 FQGNSA. The CDR3 DNA sequence: TGTGCCAGCAGCTCCTCCCACGCGTACGAGCAGTACTTC. Protein sequence: CASSSSHAYEQYF. Variable domain in full (rest from reference TRBV7-2 and TRBJ2-7): GAGVSQSPSNKVTEKGKDVELRCDPISGHTALYWYRQSLGQGLEFLIYFQGNSAPDKSGLPSDRFSAERTGGSVSTLTIQRTQQEDSAVYLCASSSSHAYEQYFGPGTRLTVT.